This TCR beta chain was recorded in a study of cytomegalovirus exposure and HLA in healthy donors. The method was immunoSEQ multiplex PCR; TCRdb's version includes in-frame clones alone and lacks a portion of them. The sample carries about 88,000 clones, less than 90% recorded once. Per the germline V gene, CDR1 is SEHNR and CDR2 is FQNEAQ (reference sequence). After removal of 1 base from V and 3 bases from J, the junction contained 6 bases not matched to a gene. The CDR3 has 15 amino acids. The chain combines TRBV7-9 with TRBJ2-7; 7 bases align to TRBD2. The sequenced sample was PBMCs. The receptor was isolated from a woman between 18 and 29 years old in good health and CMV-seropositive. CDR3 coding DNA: TGTGCCAGCAGCTTAGTACCTAGCGGAGTCTACGAGCAGTACTTC. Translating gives CASSLVPSGVYEQYF.